This TCR beta chain appears in the sequencing data of a study of vaccination and CD4 T cells after COVID-19. Overall study context: Collection of post-vaccine samples followed dose two by a median about 72 days, spanning a range of 14 to 241. From HCoV-229E, HCoV-OC43, HCoV-NL63 and SARS-CoV-2, overlapping spike peptides were used to stimulate the cells.

A few counts support this clonotype. Its matching antigen is unknown. Sample treatment: roughly 11-day PBMC culture with coronavirus spike peptide pools or control peptides (ViraFEST assay). After expanding antigen-specific T cells with peptide pools, ViraFEST sequenced their TCRs. CD4+ T cells were isolated by negative selection after around 11 days of culture. Sequenced with the Oncomine TCR Beta short-read assay was DNA taken from cultured CD4+ T cells. MiXCR, run by TCRdb on the PCR reads, gives a single entry per CDR3 protein. In the table there are just under 20,000 distinct CDR3 sequences, 26% of which are singletons. Sequences were obtained from cultured CD4+ T cells from blood. The sequence was obtained from a human donor with COVID-19.

The CDR3, as DNA: TGCGCCAGCAGCCAAGATACGGGACAGCGACGGACCGGGGAGCTGTTTTTT. It encodes CASSQDTGQRRTGELFF. V gene TRBV4-1 combines with J gene TRBJ2-2, with 7 bases lining up with TRBD1. The V segment lost 0 bases and the J segment 5 bases; nucleotides outside the gene matches: 9. This CDR3 contains 17 residues. Germline assignment: CDR1 MGHRA and CDR2 YSYEKL.